What follows are 14 T cell receptor beta chains derived from one specimen sequenced in a study of shared clonotypes between healthy human individuals (dated by TCRdb to 2019 to 2021). Receptor amplification or capture employed the immunoSEQ multiplex PCR assay. TCRdb's version of the immuneACCESS table is confined to in-frame rearrangements and falls short of the full clone set. An unresolved V gene accounts for under half of the shortfall where checked; the remainder is of unknown origin. This sample has about 2.4 million clones in its table, and 93% of those were observed once. Approximately 0.35% of the sample goes to the ten largest clones. Sequenced input: naive CD4+ T cells from PBMCs. The sample's cell subset or site label, in plain terms: CD45RA+ positively selected. All receptors derive from a man aged 18 to 30 in good health. Some clones in this sample may be carry-over from other donors' samples.

The genes are TRBV5-4 and TRBJ1-2; D not certain. Germline CDR1 reads SGHNT; CDR2 reads YYREEE (reference sequence). Trimming took off 4 bases at V and 8 bases at J, with 12 bases between the two ends. This CDR3 spans 12 amino acids. The CDR3 bases are TGTGCCAGCAGCAGCCGGCTTTGGGGCTACACCTTC. Translating it yields CASSSRLWGYTF.

V usage is TRBV7-2 and J usage is TRBJ1-3; the match to TRBD1 covers 9 bases. Germline V lookup: CDR1 SGHTA, CDR2 FQGNSA. V shed 1 base and J 0 bases; nucleotides not matched to a gene: 7. CDR3 length equals 18 residues. The DNA for the CDR3 is TGTGCCAGCAGCTTAGGCGGGGACAGGGCCGTCTCTGGAAACACCATATATTTT. Its translation: CASSLGGDRAVSGNTIYF.

The chain is built from TRBV27 and TRBJ2-1; D is unresolved. The CDR3 covers 15 residues. The ends were cut back, 2 bases at V and 0 bases at J, with 8 bases in the middle. Germline V gene lookup returns CDR1 MNHEY and CDR2 SMNVEV (reference sequence). CDR3 bases: TGTGCCAGCAGTTTACGAGAGTCCTCCTACAATGAGCAGTTCTTC. Amino acids: CASSLRESSYNEQFF.

The chain combines TRBV30 with TRBJ2-5; no definite D call. Germline V CDR1 and CDR2: GTSNPN, SVGIG (reference sequence). V was cut by 2 bases and J by 1 base, with 11 bases left in between. The CDR3 length is 14 residues. CDR3 nucleotide sequence: TGTGCCTGGAGTAAGGGAACACTCCAAGAGACCCAGTACTTC. Amino acid sequence: CAWSKGTLQETQYF.

The V and J genes are TRBV25-1 and TRBJ1-6; D unclear. The CDR3 consists of 13 residues. V lost 8 bases and J lost 7, with 12 bases in between. Looked up from germline, CDR1 is MGHDK and CDR2 is SYGVNS. The CDR3 reads CASGETGNSPLHF. DNA for the CDR3: TGTGCCAGCGGGGAGACGGGGAATTCACCCCTCCACTTT.

This chain connects TRBV28 to TRBJ1-2; the match to TRBD1 covers 8 bases. The CDR3 consists of 13 residues. The trim removed 10 bases at V and 4 bases at J, leaving 8 bases unmatched. Per the germline V gene, CDR1 is MDHEN and CDR2 is SYDVKM. This chain's CDR3 is CAIGQGFGYGYTF. CDR3 coding DNA: TGTGCCATCGGACAGGGTTTTGGCTATGGCTACACCTTC.

CDR3 nucleotides: TGTGCCACCAGCAGGGATGTTGGGGACGAGCAGTACTTC. It translates to CATSRDVGDEQYF. V and J are TRBV15 and TRBJ2-7; D remains unclear. The germline CDR1 and CDR2 sequences are LNHNV and YYDKDF (reference sequence). This CDR3 has 13 residues. V shed 3 bases and J shed 5 bases, with 11 bases lying between them.

This chain joins TRBV4-1 and TRBJ1-5; D may be TRBD1 (5 bases). The CDR3 sequence is 16 residues long. The germline CDR1 and CDR2 sequences are MGHRA and YSYEKL. The V and J ends lost 3 bases and 4 bases respectively, with 16 bases between them. DNA of the CDR3: TGCGCCAGCAGCCAGAGGGGACTCACCAAAAATCAGCCCCAGCATTTT. It codes for CASSQRGLTKNQPQHF.

J is TRBJ1-2 and V is TRBV19, with D possibly being TRBD1 (5 bases). The V end lost 7 bases, the J end lost 4 bases, and 13 bases lay between the germline ends. Looked up from germline, CDR1 is LNHDA and CDR2 is SQIVND (reference sequence). CDR3 length: 13 amino acids. In nucleotides, the CDR3 is TGTGCCAGTACCGTCACAGGATCCTATGGCTACACCTTC. Residues: CASTVTGSYGYTF.

As to this clone: This specimen includes other DNA sequences encoding the same CDR3. The gene calls are TRBV9 and TRBJ2-1, with D hard to call. The CDR3 runs 13 residues. Germline assignment: CDR1 SGDLS and CDR2 YYNGEE. V shed 0 bases and J shed 4 bases, with 5 bases lying between them. CDR3 sequence: CASSVASYNEQFF. CDR3 in DNA: TGTGCCAGCAGCGTAGCCTCATACAATGAGCAGTTCTTC.

The rearrangement joins TRBV18 to TRBJ2-1, with D tentatively TRBD2 (6 bases). Deletions cut 6 bases from V and 0 bases from J, with 15 bases between. This CDR3 has 16 residues. The germline CDR1 and CDR2 sequences are KGHSH and LQKENI. The CDR3 coding sequence is TGTGCCAGCTCCCAAGGGGCGGGAAGCTCCTACAATGAGCAGTTCTTC. Protein sequence: CASSQGAGSSYNEQFF. Combining the CDR3 with reference TRBV18 and TRBJ2-1 gives the whole variable domain NAGVMQNPRHLVRRRGQEARLRCSPMKGHSHVYWYRQLPEEGLKFMVYLQKENIIDESGMPKERFSAEFPKEGPSILRIQQVVRGDSAAYFCASSQGAGSSYNEQFFGPGTRLTVL.

The V call is TRBV2, the J call TRBJ1-5, with 10 bases lining up with TRBD1. The V and J ends lost 2 bases and 4 bases, in that order; junction bases with no gene match: 2. The CDR3 totals 15 residues. Per the germline V gene, CDR1 is SNHLY and CDR2 is FYNNEI. The CDR3 nucleotides read TGTGCCAGCAGTGAATCGGGACAGGGGAATCAGCCCCAGCATTTT. Protein: CASSESGQGNQPQHF.

V usage is TRBV19 and J usage is TRBJ2-2; possible D gene TRBD1, 6 bases. CDR1 is LNHDA, CDR2 SQIVND, per germline (reference sequence). Trimming cost V 7 bases and J 6 bases, with 18 bases left between them. The CDR3 extends over 15 amino acids. CDR3 region: CASTPRMAGAGELFF. The CDR3 DNA reads as TGTGCCAGTACCCCGCGGATGGCAGGGGCCGGGGAGCTGTTTTTT.

The chain recombines TRBV19 with TRBJ2-7; 9 positions match TRBD2. This CDR3 contains 16 residues. J lost 5 bases, V lost 7 bases, and 15 bases had no gene match. Germline V gives CDR1 LNHDA, CDR2 SQIVND (reference sequence). The CDR3 DNA sequence: TGTGCCAGTAATACTAATGATGGGACTAGCCTCCACGAGCAGTACTTC. It yields the protein CASNTNDGTSLHEQYF.